The TCR beta chain described here comes from a study of T cell repertoires in cytomegalovirus infection. Turning to the study itself: As its CMV epitopes, the study selected recently identified HLA-C-restricted and well-studied HLA-B-restricted targets. Carrying CMV and the relevant HLA type showed in public TCR beta signatures. Findings of the study overall: Accumulated public TCR beta family frequency recognized individuals carrying CMV together with the relevant HLA. CMV-specific HLA-C-restricted TCR beta clonotypes dominated the ex vivo response.

This clonotype was observed a few times. Its antigen is undetermined. Unmatched junction bases numbered 7, after V lost 2 bases and J lost 5 bases. The germline V gene has CDR1 SEHNR and CDR2 FQNEAQ (reference sequence). This CDR3 has 15 residues. TCRdb passed the reads through MiXCR, listing each CDR3 protein once. The sample has some 500,000 distinct CDR3 sequences; roughly a third are singletons. The chain carries TRBV7-9 and TRBJ2-7; TRBD2 agrees at 9 bases. The TCR originated in a human donor in good health (CMV status not recorded). Some clones in this sample may be carry-over from other donors' samples. This specimen consisted of cultured PBMCs, obtained from culture after CMV antigen stimulation. The CDR3 DNA reads as TGTGCCAGCAGCTTACTCGCGGGAGGGGATAACGAGCAGTACTTC. Its protein is CASSLLAGGDNEQYF.